The clone carrying this TCR beta chain was counted many times. The entry originates in a study of molecular identifiers for immune sequencing clone quantification. TCRdb re-derived calls from the PCR reads in MiXCR, one entry per CDR3 protein. This table holds about 53,000 distinct CDR3 sequences, roughly a third found once. J was trimmed by 4 bases and V by 0 bases; bases with no gene match: 6. The CDR3 has 17 residues. The CD8+CD4-CCR7+CD45RA+ phenotype defined the sorted naive CD8 T cells. The sequence was obtained from a human donor in good health. Some libraries in this study had Jurkat cell RNA spiked in. The source material was naive CD8+ T cells from blood, with Jurkat cell RNA spiked in. Subset reported: FACS-sorted CD8+CD4-CCR7+CD45RA+ naive T cells. The chain joins TRBV12-3 or TRBV12-4 to TRBJ2-3; 11 bases are shared with TRBD2. Here the CDR3 reads CASSLALLAGGADTQYF. The CDR3 region has the DNA TGTGCCAGCAGTTTAGCGCTTCTAGCGGGAGGCGCAGATACGCAGTATTTT.